These 13 T cell receptor beta chains originate from one sample sequenced in a study of T cells in Graves' hyperthyroidism and ophthalmopathy. From RNA transcripts, TCR beta CDR3 regions were amplified. First-round RT-PCR targeting the TCR CDR3 was performed with the HTBI primer set. TCRdb re-analysed the multiplex PCR reads in MiXCR, keeping a single row per CDR3 protein. This sample carries a few hundred thousand distinct CDR3 sequences, 46% of them seen once, and the ten largest clones take about 43%. The specimen sequenced was peripheral blood or thyroid tissue (not recorded which). The receptors were gathered from an adult woman with Graves' disease, either hyperthyroidism or ophthalmopathy (not recorded which).

In this sample, this clonotype turned up a few times. The V gene is TRBV29-1, the J gene TRBJ2-6; D might be TRBD1 (5 bases). The germline V gene encodes CDR1 SQVTM and CDR2 ANQGSEA. CDR3 length: 15 amino acids. The V end lost 6 bases, the J end lost 0 bases, and 12 bases lay between the germline ends. In DNA form, the CDR3 reads TGCAGCGTAAGTACAGGACCCTCTGGGGCCAACGTCCTGACTTTC. Residues: CSVSTGPSGANVLTF.

This clonotype has a handful of counts. The chain carries TRBV6-5 and TRBJ2-2; the D is unclear. Germline V gene sequence: CDR1 MNHEY, CDR2 SVGAGI. Between the trimmed V and J ends, which lost 2 bases and 6 bases, there was a span of 10 bases. This CDR3 has 14 amino acids. As DNA, the CDR3 is TGTGCCAGCAGTTACCAAGCTACCCCCGGGGAGCTGTTTTTT. It translates to CASSYQATPGELFF.

The J gene is TRBJ1-5, the V gene TRBV2; D is undetermined. V was trimmed by 7 bases and J by 0 bases, leaving 10 bases between them. The CDR3 contains 14 residues. Germline assignment: CDR1 SNHLY and CDR2 FYNNEI. The CDR3 region is CASTRDYSNQPQHF. In DNA, the CDR3 is TGTGCCAGCACGAGGGATTATAGCAATCAGCCCCAGCATTTT.

J is TRBJ1-6 and V is TRBV7-9; 11 positions agree with TRBD1. From germline, CDR1 is SEHNR and CDR2 FQNEAQ (reference sequence). The V segment lost 5 bases and the J segment 2 bases; nucleotides outside the gene matches: 5. CDR3 size: 17 residues. The CDR3 loop reads CASSHRDRGAYNSPLHF. The CDR3 coding sequence is TGTGCCAGCAGCCACCGGGACAGGGGGGCCTATAATTCACCCCTCCACTTT.

Details on this clonotype: A much larger clone lies one base from this, so it may be a read error. The chain employs TRBV14 and TRBJ1-1; D gene uncertain. Germline V CDR1 and CDR2: SGHDN, FVKESK. V lost 1 base, J lost 1 base, and 10 bases lay in between. The CDR3 is made up of 15 amino acids. The CDR3 loop is CASSQGPGQNTEAFF. CDR3 DNA sequence: TGTGCCAGCAGCCAAGGTCCGGGCCAGAACACTGAAGCTTTCTTT.

The V gene is TRBV5-1, the J gene TRBJ2-7, with 9 bases lining up with TRBD2. Trimming took 5 bases from V and 4 from J; bases not matched to a gene: 7. The V gene's germline CDR1 is SGHRS and CDR2 YFSETQ. CDR3 length: 14 residues. The CDR3 DNA reads as TGCGCCAGCAGAACGTCTAGCGGGGATTACGAGCAGTACTTC. This gives the protein CASRTSSGDYEQYF.

This clonotype was observed at least ten times. This chain uses TRBV4-1 with TRBJ2-5, with 7 positions matching TRBD1. V shed 3 bases, J shed 5 bases, and the junction held 3 bases outside the gene matches. CDR1 is MGHRA, CDR2 YSYEKL, per germline. The CDR3 contains 13 residues. The CDR3 sequence: CASSQDRSETQYF. CDR3 in DNA: TGCGCCAGCAGCCAGGACAGGTCGGAGACCCAGTACTTC.

This clonotype was seen only a few times. The conserved closing phenylalanine or tryptophan is absent in this CDR3, likely reflecting a read error. The J gene is TRBJ1-1, the V gene TRBV3-1, with D perhaps TRBD1 (5 bases). The CDR3 is 14 amino acids. V was trimmed by 4 bases and J by 1 base, leaving 10 bases between them. Germline V gene lookup returns CDR1 LGHDT and CDR2 YNNKEL (reference sequence). The CDR3, as DNA: TGTGCCAGCAGCCGAATGACAGAGAACACTGAAGCTTTCCTT. The encoded protein is CASSRMTENTEAFL.

There are a few counts of this clonotype. The V call is TRBV9, the J call TRBJ1-3; TRBD1 matches at 8 bases. The CDR3 extends over 14 amino acids. The germline gives CDR1 SGDLS, CDR2 YYNGEE. V was pared by 3 bases and J by 5 bases, with 4 bases of the junction left unmatched. The CDR3 DNA is TGTGCCAGCAGCGGCACAGGGGGGCGAAACACCATATATTTT. Its protein product is CASSGTGGRNTIYF. The variable domain in full, completed from reference TRBV9 and TRBJ1-3, reads DSGVTQTPKHLITATGQRVTLRCSPRSGDLSVYWYQQSLDQGLQFLIQYYNGEERAKGNILERFSAQQFPDLHSELNLSSLELGDSALYFCASSGTGGRNTIYFGEGSWLTVV.

The sample holds many counts of this clonotype. This rearrangement joins TRBV14 to TRBJ1-1, with TRBD1 as a possible D gene (6 bases). This CDR3 comprises 11 residues. The V and J ends lost 6 bases and 11 bases respectively, with 13 bases between them. Germline V CDR1 and CDR2: SGHDN, FVKESK. The CDR3 sequence: CASRHQGYAFF. In nucleotides, the CDR3 is TGTGCCAGCAGACATCAGGGGTACGCTTTCTTT.

This clonotype was seen many times. The DNA for the CDR3 is TGCGCCAGCAGCCGACAGACAGGGGAGAACACTGAAGCTTTCTTT. This encodes CASSRQTGENTEAFF. V is TRBV5-1 and J is TRBJ1-1; TRBD1 agrees at 8 bases. The CDR3 contains 15 residues. Germline lookup yields CDR1 SGHRS and CDR2 YFSETQ. V was clipped by 4 bases and J by 1 base; unmatched bases: 6.

As to this clonotype: Since a much larger clone is just one base distant, this may be a read error. The chain carries TRBV20-1 and TRBJ1-5; D call uncertain. The CDR3 loop spans 13 amino acids. Looked up from germline, CDR1 is DFQATT and CDR2 is SNEGSKA (reference sequence). Trimming pared 1 base from V and 7 bases from J, leaving 11 bases between. In DNA, the CDR3 is TGCAGTGCTAGAGGGGAGGAGCCCCAGCCCCAGCATTTT. This gives the protein CSARGEEPQPQHF.

The chain couples TRBV12-3 or TRBV12-4 to TRBJ1-2, with TRBD1 matching 9 bases. Trimming took 5 bases from V and 2 from J; bases not matched to a gene: 6. The CDR3 sequence is 15 residues long. The DNA of the CDR3 is TGTGCCAGCAGTCGGTCGGGACAGGGCAACTATGGCTACACCTTC. It yields the protein CASSRSGQGNYGYTF.